These 5 T cell receptor beta chains were all obtained from the same sample, sequenced in a study of T cell clonality in common variable immunodeficiency. The study, taken as a whole, reports: Common variable immunodeficiency TCR beta sequences reportedly had fewer deletions and N-nucleotide insertions.

Data came from immunoSEQ multiplex PCR; TCRdb stores just in-frame clones and leaves some out. The sample contains about 33,000 clones, none of them singletons. Which antigens these TCRs recognize remains unknown. The specimen was peripheral blood mononuclear cells. All receptors derive from a human donor with common variable immunodeficiency.

The sample holds a few counts of this clone. The DNA ends 3 residues before the CDR3 does, and the rest of the CDR3 is filled in from the germline J gene. The chain carries TRBV6-4 and TRBJ1-5; D possibly corresponds to TRBD1 (5 bases). V lost 2 bases, J lost 5 bases, and 19 bases lay in between. This CDR3 has 17 residues. Per the germline V gene, CDR1 is MRHNA and CDR2 is SNTAGT. This chain's CDR3 is CASSDPTEKPTDQPQHF. CDR3 DNA (partial): TGTGCCAGCAGTGACCCGACAGAAAAGCCGACTGATCAGCCC.

This clone was recorded at least ten times. The CDR3 extends 3 residues past the end of the read, so its final part is completed from the germline J gene. Other nucleotide sequences from this sample produce the same CDR3. V usage is TRBV30 and J usage is TRBJ1-4; D gene ambiguous. The germline V gene encodes CDR1 GTSNPN and CDR2 SVGIG (reference sequence). The ends were cut back, 2 bases at V and 7 bases at J, with 8 bases in the middle. This CDR3 has 12 residues. CDR3 bases read: TGTGCCTGGAGTCCGGAGGGTGAAAAA. This translates into CAWSPEGEK. The whole CDR3 protein reads CAWSPEGEKLFF.

This clone appeared a few times. Coverage ceases 3 residues before the CDR3 finishes, and the germline J gene fills in the end. V usage is TRBV18 and J usage is TRBJ1-5; no clear D gene. There are 13 residues in the CDR3. Trimming removed 2 bases at V and 6 bases at J, with 8 bases between. Germline loops: CDR1 KGHSH, CDR2 LQKENI. Incomplete CDR3 DNA: TGTGCCAGCTCACCAGGGCAAACTCAGCCC. Encoded protein: CASSPGQTQP. The complete CDR3 sequence is CASSPGQTQPQHF.

This clone was observed a few times. The read comes to an end 3 residues before the CDR3 does, leaving the germline J gene to fill in the end. The chain has TRBV30 and TRBJ1-4; 8 positions match TRBD1. CDR1 and CDR2 from the germline V gene are GTSNPN and SVGIG (reference sequence). V was clipped by 2 bases and J by 5 bases; unmatched bases: 7. CDR3 size: 15 residues. This chain's CDR3 is CAWSTWDRKNEKLFF. The part of the CDR3 DNA that was read is TGTGCCTGGAGTACATGGGACAGGAAGAATGAAAAA.

Turning to this clone: The read stops 3 residues short of the end of the CDR3; the missing end is completed from the germline J gene. The J gene is TRBJ2-1, the V gene TRBV30; 9 bases map to TRBD2. This CDR3 contains 14 residues. The J segment lost 3 bases and the V segment lost 5 bases, leaving 5 bases of the junction unmatched. CDR1 is GTSNPN and CDR2 is SVGIG in the germline V gene (reference sequence). The CDR3 sequence: CAWGSGGIYNEQFF. CDR3 DNA (partial): TGTGCCTGGGGTAGCGGGGGTATCTACAATGAG.